Listed here are 22 T cell receptor beta chains from one sample, sequenced in a study of persistence of HIV-infected CD4 T cells. The libraries were made with immunoSEQ version 4 in survey mode. Clones were read by immunoSEQ multiplex PCR, and TCRdb kept only the in-frame ones, dropping some. This table has about 32,000 clones, 65% to 90% appearing once. Their antigen targets remain unknown. Cells were stimulated with overlapping HIV-1 Gag 15-mer peptides. Sorted nonresponding memory CD4+ T cells were CD40L-negative, CD69-negative, CD45RO-high. The source material was CD4+ T cells sorted from PBMCs after roughly 17-hour stimulation, sampled from a patient who received antiretroviral therapy. The receptors derive from an adult woman with HIV who was CMV-seropositive.

The chain is built from TRBV7-2 and TRBJ2-5; 16 nucleotides agree with TRBD2. The CDR3 spans 19 residues. V lost 4 bases and J lost 5; bases outside the gene matches: 13. In germline, CDR1 is SGHTA, CDR2 FQGNSA. Written as DNA, the CDR3 is TGTGCCAGCAGCTCTAGGCACGGGACTAGCGGGGGGGCGCGGGAGACCCAGTACTTC. Residues: CASSSRHGTSGGARETQYF.

The gene calls are TRBV7-2 and TRBJ1-6; D is uncertain. Germline CDR1 is SGHTA and CDR2 is FQGNSA. Trimming removed 2 bases at V and 6 bases at J, with 11 bases between. This CDR3 is built from 15 residues. DNA of the CDR3: TGTGCCAGCAGCTTATCCCAGCTCAGTAATTCACCCCTCCACTTT. This gives the protein CASSLSQLSNSPLHF.

This chain uses TRBV18 with TRBJ1-5; D gene unclear. Trimming pared 3 bases from V and 0 bases from J, leaving 6 bases between. CDR3 length equals 14 residues. Per the germline V gene, CDR1 is KGHSH and CDR2 is LQKENI. The CDR3 coding sequence is TGTGCCAGCTCACCCGGGCTTAGCAATCAGCCCCAGCATTTT. Translation: CASSPGLSNQPQHF.

V is TRBV28 and J is TRBJ2-7; weak D call: TRBD2 (6 bases). From germline, CDR1 is MDHEN and CDR2 SYDVKM. This CDR3 has 14 amino acids. Trimming cost V 7 bases and J 2 bases, with 15 bases left between them. The CDR3 DNA is TGTGCCAGCAATACGCGGGACCGGCCCTACGAGCAGTACTTC. It specifies CASNTRDRPYEQYF.

The J gene is TRBJ2-1, the V gene TRBV20-1, with D perhaps given as TRBD1 or TRBD2 (5 bases each). V was shortened by 3 bases and J by 9 bases, with 15 bases between the two germline ends. This CDR3 spans 13 amino acids. Germline-derived CDR1 and CDR2 are DFQATT and SNEGSKA (reference sequence). The CDR3 is CSASGDRNGEQFF. The CDR3 region has the DNA TGCAGTGCTAGTGGGGACCGCAACGGTGAGCAGTTCTTC.

This clone was seen a single time. This sequence joins TRBV6-4 and TRBJ2-3; D gene ambiguous. V was clipped by 0 bases and J by 3 bases, with 7 bases between them. Germline V gene lookup returns CDR1 MRHNA and CDR2 SNTAGT. This CDR3 comprises 14 residues. The CDR3 coding sequence is TGTGCCAGCAGTGACTCATCGGTAACAGATACGCAGTATTTT. Its protein product is CASSDSSVTDTQYF.

The V gene is TRBV7-9, the J gene TRBJ2-1, with TRBD1 identical over 12 bases. J was trimmed by 6 bases and V by 1 base; bases with no gene match: 13. CDR1 is SEHNR, CDR2 FQNEAQ, per germline (reference sequence). The CDR3 is made up of 19 amino acids. The CDR3 nucleotides read TGTGCCAGCAGCTTAGTTATAGCGTTTGGGACAGGGGGCGGCAATGAGCAGTTCTTC. Amino acids: CASSLVIAFGTGGGNEQFF.

The chain combines TRBV7-8 with TRBJ2-5; D is unresolved. Trimming stripped 2 bases from V and 2 bases from J, with 18 bases between. The CDR3 spans 17 residues. Germline lookup yields CDR1 SGHVS and CDR2 FQNEAQ. CDR3 amino acids: CASSLPRRRQPQETQYF. CDR3 coding DNA: TGTGCCAGCAGCTTACCTCGACGGCGACAACCGCAAGAGACCCAGTACTTC.

This clone appeared once. The chain uses TRBV9 and TRBJ1-3; maybe TRBD1 (6 bases). Trimming removed 3 bases from V and 4 bases from J, with 17 bases in between. CDR1 and CDR2 (germline): SGDLS, YYNGEE. The CDR3 totals 16 residues. CDR3 sequence (DNA): TGTGCCAGCAGCGGCCGACTGGGGGGCTCCGGAAACACCATATATTTT. Amino acid sequence: CASSGRLGGSGNTIYF.

The V call is TRBV10-3, the J call TRBJ1-2; D uncertain. The germline CDR1 and CDR2 sequences are ENHRY and SYGVKD. CDR3 length: 13 residues. Trimming cost V 2 bases and J 14 bases, with 18 bases left between them. The CDR3 DNA sequence: TGTGCCATCAGTGAGATTGCGCAGGCCCCTCTGACCTTC. Encoded protein: CAISEIAQAPLTF.

This clone is a singleton in its sample. The chain couples TRBV16 to TRBJ1-1, with D uncertain. V dropped 0 bases and J dropped 6 bases, with 11 bases sitting between them. This CDR3 has 14 residues. Germline V gene lookup returns CDR1 KGHSY and CDR2 FQNENV. CDR3 bases: TGTGCCAGCAGCCAATCTGGCCTCAAATCTGAAGCTTTCTTT. Translation gives CASSQSGLKSEAFF.

The chain joins TRBV3-1 (or the pseudogene TRBV3-2) to TRBJ1-2; D gene uncertain. V was trimmed by 4 bases and J by 8 bases, leaving 11 bases between them. The V gene's germline CDR1 is LGHDT and CDR2 YNNKEL (reference sequence). This CDR3 has 12 residues. CDR3 amino acids: CASSLRTGGYTF. In DNA form, the CDR3 reads TGTGCCAGCAGCCTTCGGACGGGAGGCTACACCTTC.

To note about this clone: Germline and junction disagree at one end, which may indicate a read error. This sequence joins TRBV19 and TRBJ1-2, with D perhaps TRBD1 (5 bases). From germline, CDR1 is LNHDA and CDR2 SQIVND (reference sequence). CDR3 length: 14 residues. In DNA form, the CDR3 reads TGTGCCGGTAGTGGGATTAGGGGCGAGGAGGGCTACACCTTC. The encoded protein is CAGSGIRGEEGYTF.

V is TRBV5-4 and J is TRBJ2-7; a possible D gene is TRBD1 (5 bases). Germline CDR1 reads SGHNT; CDR2 reads YYREEE (reference sequence). Trimming took 2 bases from V and 0 from J, leaving 15 bases between them. This CDR3 region has 16 residues. The CDR3 spells CASSFKKQVSSYEQYF. The CDR3 nucleotides read TGTGCCAGCAGCTTTAAAAAACAGGTTTCCTCCTACGAGCAGTACTTC. Full variable domain (outside the CDR3, taken from reference TRBV5-4 and TRBJ2-7): ETGVTQSPTHLIKTRGQQVTLRCSSQSGHNTVSWYQQALGQGPQFIFQYYREEENGRGNFPPRFSGLQFPNYSSELNVNALELDDSALYLCASSFKKQVSSYEQYFGPGTRLTVT.

V is TRBV11-2 and J is TRBJ2-1; TRBD2 is a possible D gene (5 bases). Trimming removed 2 bases at V and 7 bases at J, with 15 bases between. CDR3 length: 15 residues. Germline V CDR1 and CDR2: SGHAT, FQNNGV. The CDR3 DNA reads TGTGCCAGCAGCTTATTAACCGGGGTATCGAATGAGCAGTTCTTC. Translation gives CASSLLTGVSNEQFF.

The chain uses TRBV12-3 or TRBV12-4 and TRBJ1-2; 9 positions match TRBD1. Trimming took 6 bases from V and 3 from J; bases not matched to a gene: 2. This CDR3 has 13 residues. As DNA, the CDR3 is TGTGCCAGCAGGAGGACAGGGGACTATGGCTACACCTTC. Translation: CASRRTGDYGYTF.

This sequence joins TRBV9 and TRBJ2-1, with D perhaps TRBD1 or TRBD2 (5 bases each). Germline V gene lookup returns CDR1 SGDLS and CDR2 YYNGEE. The CDR3 loop spans 13 amino acids. The V end was cut by 3 bases, the J end by 7 bases, with 11 bases between. Here the CDR3 reads CASSALGVNEQFF. The CDR3 coding sequence is TGTGCCAGCAGCGCCCTGGGGGTAAATGAGCAGTTCTTC. Using reference TRBV9 and TRBJ2-1 for the parts outside the CDR3, the full variable domain is DSGVTQTPKHLITATGQRVTLRCSPRSGDLSVYWYQQSLDQGLQFLIQYYNGEERAKGNILERFSAQQFPDLHSELNLSSLELGDSALYFCASSALGVNEQFFGPGTRLTVL.

A single count supports this clone. The chain has TRBV19 and TRBJ1-5; D is unresolved. This CDR3 comprises 14 residues. Germline CDR1 LNHDA, CDR2 SQIVND (reference sequence). Trimming cost V 3 bases and J 4 bases, with 10 bases left between them. CDR3 sequence: CASSIVGGNQPQHF. The DNA of the CDR3 is TGTGCCAGTAGTATTGTCGGCGGAAATCAGCCCCAGCATTTT.

V and J are TRBV19 and TRBJ2-1, with D possibly TRBD2 on 5 matching bases. The V end was cut by 5 bases, the J end by 4 bases, with 12 bases between. This CDR3 spans 14 amino acids. Per the germline V gene, CDR1 is LNHDA and CDR2 is SQIVND (reference sequence). The CDR3 region is CASSLSGKYNEQFF. CDR3 nucleotide sequence: TGTGCCAGTAGTCTATCCGGGAAATACAATGAGCAGTTCTTC.

The V gene is TRBV28, the J gene TRBJ2-7; D possibly corresponds to TRBD1 (6 bases). There are 13 residues in the CDR3. Germline CDR1 and CDR2: MDHEN and SYDVKM. V shed 5 bases and J shed 5 bases, with 13 bases lying between them. CDR3 loop: CASSRWGRNEQYF. Here the CDR3 DNA reads TGTGCCAGCAGTCGGTGGGGGCGGAACGAGCAGTACTTC.

The genes are TRBV6-5 and TRBJ1-2, with 8 positions matching TRBD1. Germline-derived CDR1 and CDR2 are MNHEY and SVGAGI. Trimming removed 6 bases from V and 7 bases from J; junction bases left unmatched: 7. The length of the CDR3 is 13 residues. The DNA of the CDR3 is TGTGCCAGCAGCCGGACAGGGTCCTCTGGCTACACCTTC. It codes for CASSRTGSSGYTF.

This clone was detected only a few times. The chain is built from TRBV24-1 and TRBJ2-7; D possibly corresponds to TRBD2 (5 bases). Germline CDR1 KGHDR, CDR2 SFDVKD. The CDR3 totals 11 residues. V lost 4 bases, J lost 6 bases, and 6 bases lay in between. The CDR3 sequence is CATSDRGEQYF. Here the CDR3 DNA reads TGTGCCACCAGTGACCGGGGCGAGCAGTACTTC.